Listed below are T cell receptor beta chains from one sample, sequenced in a study of T cell responses to AZD1222 COVID-19 vaccine. Sequencing used immunoSEQ multiplex PCR; TCRdb keeps in-frame clones, though not all of them. The sample yields approximately 160,000 clones, more than 70% seen once. Sequences were derived from peripheral blood, sampled on day 0 of AZD1222 vaccination. The receptors here all came from an adult in good health. CDR3s include the opening cysteine and the closing phenylalanine or tryptophan.

length	V	J	CDR3
15	TRBV5-1	TRBJ2-3	CASSLAGSLTDTQYF
13	TRBV13	TRBJ1-1	CASSLVSDRTAFF
13	TRBV29-1	TRBJ2-5	CSVEGRGAETQYF
13	TRBV12-3/TRBV12-4	TRBJ1-2	CASSEEGRDGYTF
16	TRBV27	TRBJ2-7	CASSLSGLAPTYEQYF
13	TRBV30	TRBJ1-5	CAWSGGSGQPQHF
17	TRBV4-3	TRBJ1-3	CASSQDRDAYSGNTIYF
14	TRBV27	TRBJ1-2	CASSLSGRGYGYTF
15	TRBV5-4	TRBJ1-5	CASSLGGYSNQPQHF
15	TRBV10-3	TRBJ2-3	CATGLGTTNTDTQYF
15	TRBV9	TRBJ2-3	CASSELAGVEDTQYF
18	TRBV13	TRBJ2-1	CASRRGGARTSGSDEQFF
15	TRBV3-1/TRBV3-2	TRBJ2-7	CASSQGQTGYYEQYF
15	TRBV28	TRBJ2-4	CASSSRQLAKNIQYF
16	TRBV6-2/TRBV6-3	TRBJ2-1	CASSYTSGSIYNEQFF
12	TRBV4-2	TRBJ2-3	CASSRSTDTQYF
15	TRBV11-1	TRBJ2-5	CASSLSGGDQETQYF
13	TRBV30	TRBJ1-1	CAWSKKDGTEAFF
16	TRBV24-1	TRBJ2-1	CATSDARTGSVNEQFF
16	TRBV4-2	TRBJ1-4	CASSQSNRVGNEKLFF
14	TRBV19	TRBJ1-1	CASSIFPTGTEAFF
17	TRBV4-1	TRBJ2-2	CASSQDPGGGAAGELFF
15	TRBV28	TRBJ2-3	CASSLRGLGTDTQYF
19	TRBV4-2	TRBJ2-6	CASSQDLARRASGANVLTF
13	TRBV7-8	TRBJ2-5	CASSLPLRETQYF
15	TRBV4-1	TRBJ1-4	CASSQEGTGAEKLFF
12	TRBV5-6	TRBJ2-7	CASSFWGYEQYF
14	TRBV15	TRBJ1-6	CATSREEARSPLHF
11	TRBV2	TRBJ2-7	CASSEDYEQYF
15	TRBV5-1	TRBJ2-7	CASSPGGGTNTRQYF
14	TRBV15	TRBJ2-2	CATSRGGGAGELFF
18	TRBV19	TRBJ1-2	CASLGSRGRGQQNYGYTF
16	TRBV6-1	TRBJ1-2	CASSERGPALIYGYTF
14	TRBV7-9	TRBJ2-2	CASSLGVPTGELFF
11	TRBV6-2/TRBV6-3	TRBJ1-1	CASSSGGEAFF
12	TRBV28	TRBJ1-5	CASSLLGMPQHF
15	TRBV6-5	TRBJ1-3	CASSFNRAAGNTIYF
13	TRBV4-3	TRBJ2-2	CASSHVSSGELFF
15	TRBV7-2	TRBJ2-7	CASSPVRQGAYEQYF
15	TRBV6-5	TRBJ2-3	CASSVSGRPADTQYF
14	TRBV19	TRBJ1-1	CASSFGTSYTEAFF
14	TRBV4-3	TRBJ1-1	CASSPGQGSTEAFF
13	TRBV5-1	TRBJ2-7	CASSPLSAYEQYF
14	TRBV5-6	TRBJ2-7	CASSLGDSAYEQYF
16	TRBV5-5	TRBJ2-3	CASSLGSAPSTDTQYF
15	TRBV14	TRBJ2-6	CASSPQVGGANVLTF
14	TRBV6-5	TRBJ2-1	CASSRGRSYNEQFF
13	TRBV5-5	TRBJ1-3	CASSWTVGDTIYF
16	TRBV28	TRBJ1-5	CASSSPGGLSNQPQHF
18	TRBV4-3	TRBJ1-6	CASSQDHSTDPNNSPLHF
12	TRBV20-1	TRBJ1-1	CSASSSNSEAFF
15	TRBV3-1/TRBV3-2	TRBJ2-7	CASSQAAVISYEQYF
11	TRBV12-3/TRBV12-4	TRBJ1-1	CASSPGGEAFF
14	TRBV5-4	TRBJ1-2	CASSSGQLMGGYTF
15	TRBV28	TRBJ1-6	CATETASSYNSPLHF
15	TRBV18	TRBJ2-3	CASRGQGQSTDTQYF
14	TRBV18	TRBJ1-2	CASSPGSEIYGYTF
16	TRBV27	TRBJ2-1	CATTTQTGNPATEQFF
14	TRBV27	TRBJ2-7	CASSYRQSSYEQYF
14	TRBV9	TRBJ2-5	CASSLSGRAETQYF